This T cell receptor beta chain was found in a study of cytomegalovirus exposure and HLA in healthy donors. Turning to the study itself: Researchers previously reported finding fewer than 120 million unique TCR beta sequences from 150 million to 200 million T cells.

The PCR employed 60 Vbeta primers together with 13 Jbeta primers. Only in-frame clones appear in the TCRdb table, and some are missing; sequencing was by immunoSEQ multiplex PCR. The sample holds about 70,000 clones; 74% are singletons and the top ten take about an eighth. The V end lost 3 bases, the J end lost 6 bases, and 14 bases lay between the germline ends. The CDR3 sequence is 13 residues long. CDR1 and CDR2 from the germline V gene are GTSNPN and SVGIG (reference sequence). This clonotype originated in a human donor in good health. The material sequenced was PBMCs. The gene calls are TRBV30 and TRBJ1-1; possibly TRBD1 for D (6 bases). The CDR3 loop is CAWSRTEGAEAFF. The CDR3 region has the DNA TGTGCCTGGAGCCGGACAGAAGGAGCTGAAGCTTTCTTT.